The 28 T cell receptor beta chains below were found in one sample sequenced in a study of blood T cell repertoires in COVID-19. Clones were read by immunoSEQ multiplex PCR, and TCRdb kept only the in-frame ones, dropping some. The table records approximately 40,000 clones, around nine tenths of them present only once. Sequenced input: peripheral blood. The receptors stem from a man in his sixties with COVID-19, enrolled during active disease.

This chain uses TRBV28 with TRBJ2-7, with 7 bases fitting TRBD1. Germline trimming cut 6 bases from V and 0 bases from J; bases unmatched to any gene: 8. The germline V gene encodes CDR1 MDHEN and CDR2 SYDVKM. The CDR3 length is 15 residues. The CDR3 nucleotides read TGTGCCAGCAGAGCCGGGACAGCACTCTCCTACGAGCAGTACTTC. Its translation: CASRAGTALSYEQYF.

The chain couples TRBV19 to TRBJ1-6, with 8 bases aligning to TRBD1. The V and J ends lost 6 bases and 8 bases, in that order; junction bases with no gene match: 6. The germline V gene has CDR1 LNHDA and CDR2 SQIVND (reference sequence). This CDR3 is built from 14 residues. DNA of the CDR3: TGTGCCAGTAGCGACAGGGGACGGGATTCACCCCTCCACTTT. Protein product: CASSDRGRDSPLHF.

This clone came up a few times. The chain joins TRBV5-6 to TRBJ1-4, with D maybe TRBD1 (5 bases). The CDR3 has 13 amino acids. V was trimmed by 1 base and J by 7 bases, leaving 8 bases between them. Germline V lookup: CDR1 SGHDT, CDR2 YYEEEE. The CDR3 bases are TGTGCCAGCAGCTTGCAGGGCAGTGAAAAACTGTTTTTT. Its protein product is CASSLQGSEKLFF.

The V gene is TRBV18, the J gene TRBJ2-5; 8 bases map to TRBD1. The CDR3 loop spans 14 amino acids. CDR1 is KGHSH, CDR2 LQKENI, per germline. The trim removed 3 bases at V and 5 bases at J, leaving 5 bases unmatched. Written as DNA, the CDR3 is TGTGCCAGCTCACCGTCAGGGGGCCGGGAGACCCAGTACTTC. Translation gives CASSPSGGRETQYF.

The table lists this clone with a few counts. This rearrangement joins TRBV6-2 or TRBV6-3 to TRBJ1-5; tentatively, D is TRBD1 (6 bases). Germline assignment: CDR1 MNHEY and CDR2 SVGEGT. V shed 5 bases and J shed 11 bases, with 16 bases lying between them. The CDR3 sequence is 13 residues long. The CDR3 sequence is CASSRTQGTTQHF. Written as DNA, the CDR3 is TGTGCCAGCAGTAGAACACAGGGTACGACCCAGCATTTT.

This rearrangement joins TRBV7-2 to TRBJ1-1, with TRBD1 matching over 7 bases. The CDR3 runs 14 residues. V shed 8 bases and J 5 bases; nucleotides not matched to a gene: 11. Germline CDR1 SGHTA, CDR2 FQGNSA. The CDR3 reads CASAYSGGATEAFF. The CDR3 DNA follows: TGTGCCAGCGCCTATTCAGGGGGAGCGACTGAAGCTTTCTTT.

The rearrangement joins TRBV5-1 to TRBJ2-5; TRBD2 matches 7 bases. Trimming cost V 0 bases and J 7 bases; bases outside gene matches: 9. The CDR3 covers 15 residues. CDR1 and CDR2 (germline): SGHRS, YFSETQ. CDR3 in amino acids: CASSLAGGGTGTQYF. In nucleotides, the CDR3 is TGCGCCAGCAGCTTGGCCGGGGGAGGGACCGGGACCCAGTACTTC.

This chain joins TRBV5-6 and TRBJ1-1; D gene unclear. This CDR3 region has 11 residues. Germline V CDR1 and CDR2: SGHDT, YYEEEE. V was cut by 1 base and J by 7 bases, with 5 bases left in between. CDR3 coding DNA: TGTGCCAGCAGCTTGTTTAGTGAAGCTTTCTTT. Protein product: CASSLFSEAFF.

This chain links TRBV18 with TRBJ2-7; tentatively, D is TRBD1 (6 bases). V gave up 8 bases and J gave up 0 bases, with 17 bases separating them. CDR3 length: 15 residues. Germline values: CDR1 KGHSH, CDR2 LQKENI. CDR3 in amino acids: CASAAGQSHSYEQYF. CDR3 nucleotide sequence: TGTGCCAGCGCAGCCGGACAGTCCCACTCCTACGAGCAGTACTTC.

The chain carries TRBV18 and TRBJ2-3; D gene unclear. V gave up 2 bases and J gave up 3 bases, with 15 bases separating them. The CDR3 is made up of 16 amino acids. The germline V gene encodes CDR1 KGHSH and CDR2 LQKENI. CDR3 nucleotides: TGTGCCAGCTCACCAACGGCCCCGAGGATAACAGATACGCAGTATTTT. Protein sequence: CASSPTAPRITDTQYF.

This chain links TRBV12-3 or TRBV12-4 with TRBJ2-7; tentatively, D is TRBD2 (7 bases). V lost 3 bases and J lost 6, with 12 bases in between. This CDR3 contains 13 residues. As DNA, the CDR3 is TGTGCCAGCAGTTTCCGGGGGGCCGGCGAGCAGTACTTC. Protein sequence: CASSFRGAGEQYF.

The DNA for the CDR3 is TGTGCCAGCAGCGAACAGGGGAGACGGGAGACCCAGTACTTC. Residues: CASSEQGRRETQYF. This chain connects TRBV9 to TRBJ2-5, with 7 bases aligning to TRBD1. The germline gives CDR1 SGDLS, CDR2 YYNGEE. With V trimmed by 3 bases and J by 5 bases, 7 bases remained unmatched. The length of the CDR3 is 14 residues.

The CDR3: CASSPGAGIYTF. Here the CDR3 DNA reads TGTGCCAGCAGTCCAGGGGCCGGGATTTACACCTTC. V gene TRBV6-2 or TRBV6-3 combines with J gene TRBJ1-2, with D possibly matching TRBD1 (6 bases). There are 12 residues in the CDR3. The V end lost 5 bases, the J end lost 11 bases, and 15 bases lay between the germline ends. Germline V gives CDR1 MNHEY, CDR2 SVGEGT.

The chain joins TRBV4-1 to TRBJ2-1; 7 nucleotides agree with TRBD2. CDR1 is MGHRA, CDR2 YSYEKL, per germline. The V gene end was trimmed by 0 bases and the J gene end by 5 bases; junction bases not matched to a gene: 4. The CDR3 is made up of 15 amino acids. DNA for the CDR3: TGCGCCAGCAGCCAAGAATGGCGGGGGAACAATGAGCAGTTCTTC. It is translated as CASSQEWRGNNEQFF.

J is TRBJ1-4 and V is TRBV27; 7 bases are a match to TRBD1. Germline V gene sequence: CDR1 MNHEY, CDR2 SMNVEV (reference sequence). The CDR3 is made up of 12 amino acids. The V segment lost 5 bases and the J segment 8 bases; nucleotides outside the gene matches: 2. CDR3: CASSTGVEKLFF. The DNA of the CDR3 is TGTGCCAGCAGTACAGGGGTGGAAAAACTGTTTTTT.

This CDR3 reads CASSLDRSQEETQYF. Here the CDR3 DNA reads TGTGCCAGCAGCTTAGACAGGTCCCAAGAGGAGACCCAGTACTTC. The chain carries TRBV11-3 and TRBJ2-5; unclear D gene. Trimming pared 0 bases from V and 5 bases from J, leaving 13 bases between. The germline V gene encodes CDR1 SGHNT and CDR2 YENEEA. CDR3 length equals 15 residues.

V gene TRBV5-6 combines with J gene TRBJ1-5; D gene unclear. This CDR3 is built from 15 residues. Germline values: CDR1 SGHDT, CDR2 YYEEEE. V gave up 0 bases and J gave up 4 bases, with 11 bases separating them. The CDR3 DNA reads TGTGCCAGCAGCTTGGCCCGAGGAGGGAATCAGCCCCAGCATTTT. This encodes CASSLARGGNQPQHF. The variable domain in full, with the rest retrieved from reference TRBV5-6 and TRBJ1-5, is DAGVTQSPTHLIKTRGQQVTLRCSPKSGHDTVSWYQQALGQGPQFIFQYYEEEERQRGNFPDRFSGHQFPNYSSELNVNALLLGDSALYLCASSLARGGNQPQHFGDGTRLSIL.

The chain's CDR3 is CASSSVEPGANVLTF. DNA for the CDR3: TGTGCCAGCAGCTCCGTTGAGCCTGGGGCCAACGTCCTGACTTTC. This sequence joins TRBV5-4 and TRBJ2-6; no definite D call. The V and J ends lost 3 bases and 2 bases respectively, with 9 bases between them. This CDR3 spans 15 amino acids. Germline CDR1 reads SGHNT; CDR2 reads YYREEE (reference sequence).

The J gene is TRBJ1-4, the V gene TRBV6-1; a possible D gene is TRBD1 (5 bases). Germline V lookup: CDR1 MNHNS, CDR2 SASEGT. This CDR3 has 14 residues. Trimming removed 0 bases from V and 7 bases from J, with 9 bases in between. The CDR3 DNA reads TGTGCCAGCAGTGAAGCGGACAAGGGTGAAAAACTGTTTTTT. Its protein is CASSEADKGEKLFF.

The rearrangement uses TRBV3-1 (or the pseudogene TRBV3-2) and TRBJ2-7; the D gene is possibly TRBD1 (5 bases). CDR1 and CDR2 (germline): LGHDT, YNNKEL (reference sequence). Trimming removed 5 bases at V and 1 base at J, with 9 bases between. CDR3 size: 13 residues. The CDR3 coding sequence is TGTGCCAGCAGCAGGGGCTCGTCCTACGAGCAGTACTTC. Residues: CASSRGSSYEQYF.

CDR3 coding DNA: TGTGCCAGCAGCTTAGGCGGAGAAGAGACCCAGTACTTC. Translation gives CASSLGGEETQYF. This sequence joins TRBV7-2 and TRBJ2-5; D is undetermined. This CDR3 is built from 13 residues. Deletions cut 1 base from V and 3 bases from J, with 6 bases between. Germline assignment: CDR1 SGHTA and CDR2 FQGNSA.

In this sample, this clone turned up once. The rearrangement uses TRBV19 and TRBJ1-2; D is unresolved. Per the germline V gene, CDR1 is LNHDA and CDR2 is SQIVND (reference sequence). This CDR3 has 12 amino acids. Between the trimmed V and J ends, which lost 7 bases and 8 bases, there was a span of 14 bases. The CDR3 bases are TGTGCCAGTATCGGAGGGCTCAGCGGCTACACCTTC. This encodes CASIGGLSGYTF.

V usage is TRBV15 and J usage is TRBJ1-1; 10 bases agree with TRBD1. The ends lost 1 base at V and 4 bases at J; junction bases unmatched: 3. This CDR3 is 15 amino acids long. Germline lookup yields CDR1 LNHNV and CDR2 YYDKDF (reference sequence). Here the CDR3 reads CATSRVGQGLTEAFF. CDR3 nucleotide sequence: TGTGCCACCAGCAGAGTGGGACAGGGGCTCACTGAAGCTTTCTTT.

The DNA of the CDR3 is TGTGCCTGGAGGGGACGGGGGGGTTTGAACACTGAAGCTTTCTTT. Its translation: CAWRGRGGLNTEAFF. J is TRBJ1-1 and V is TRBV30; tentatively, D is TRBD1 (5 bases). Germline V gene sequence: CDR1 GTSNPN, CDR2 SVGIG (reference sequence). CDR3 length: 15 residues. Trimming removed 3 bases at V and 0 bases at J, with 14 bases between.

This clone was counted a single time. The gene calls are TRBV4-3 and TRBJ1-1; TRBD1 matches at 7 bases. Germline CDR1 LGHNA, CDR2 YSLEER. Germline trimming cut 4 bases from V and 1 base from J; bases unmatched to any gene: 6. The CDR3 has 15 residues. In nucleotides, the CDR3 is TGCGCCAGCAGCCGGAGCGCAGGGGGGAACACTGAAGCTTTCTTT. This sequence encodes CASSRSAGGNTEAFF.

The rearrangement joins TRBV13 to TRBJ2-7, with TRBD2 identical over 13 bases. This CDR3 is built from 15 residues. The ends lost 3 bases at V and 5 bases at J; junction bases unmatched: 4. Germline lookup yields CDR1 PRHDT and CDR2 FYEKMQ (reference sequence). The CDR3 coding sequence is TGTGCCAGCAGCTTGGGGGGACTAGCGGGAAACGAGCAGTACTTC. This encodes CASSLGGLAGNEQYF.

In its sample, this clone was seen once. The rearrangement joins TRBV30 to TRBJ2-2; tentative D call: TRBD2 (5 bases). The V gene lost 2 bases and the J gene lost 2 bases, with 9 bases spanning the gap. Germline V gene lookup returns CDR1 GTSNPN and CDR2 SVGIG (reference sequence). This CDR3 has 14 residues. The CDR3 loop reads CAWSSTGNTGELFF. The CDR3 region has the DNA TGTGCCTGGAGTTCTACGGGAAACACCGGGGAGCTGTTTTTT.

CDR3 sequence reads: CASSQSTGTSGRRNEQFF. DNA of the CDR3: TGCGCCAGCAGCCAGAGCACCGGGACTAGCGGGAGGAGGAATGAGCAGTTCTTC. The chain employs TRBV4-1 and TRBJ2-1; 15 bases are a match to TRBD2. The CDR3 covers 18 residues. Trimming cost V 3 bases and J 7 bases; bases outside gene matches: 10. Germline lookup yields CDR1 MGHRA and CDR2 YSYEKL.